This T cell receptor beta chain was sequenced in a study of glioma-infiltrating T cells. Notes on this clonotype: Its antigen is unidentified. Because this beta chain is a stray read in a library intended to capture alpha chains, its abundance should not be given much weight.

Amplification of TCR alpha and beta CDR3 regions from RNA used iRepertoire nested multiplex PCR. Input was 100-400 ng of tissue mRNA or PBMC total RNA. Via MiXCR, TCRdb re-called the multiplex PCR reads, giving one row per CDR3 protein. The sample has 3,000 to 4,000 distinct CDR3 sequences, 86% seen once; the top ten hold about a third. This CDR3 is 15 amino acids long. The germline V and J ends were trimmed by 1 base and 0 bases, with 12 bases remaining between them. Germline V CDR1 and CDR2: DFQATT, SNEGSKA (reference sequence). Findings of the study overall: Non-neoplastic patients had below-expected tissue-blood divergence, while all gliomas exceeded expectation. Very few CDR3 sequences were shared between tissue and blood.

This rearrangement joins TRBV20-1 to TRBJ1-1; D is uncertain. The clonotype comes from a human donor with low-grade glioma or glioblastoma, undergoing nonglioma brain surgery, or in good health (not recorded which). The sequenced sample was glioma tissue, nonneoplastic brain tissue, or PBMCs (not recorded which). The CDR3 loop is CSARGNFGLNTEAFF. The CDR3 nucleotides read TGCAGTGCTAGAGGGAATTTCGGGTTGAACACTGAAGCTTTCTTT.